Below, 14 T cell receptor beta chains from the same sample are listed, as sequenced in a study of blood T cell repertoires in COVID-19. The repertoire was sequenced with immunoSEQ multiplex PCR; TCRdb's copy has only in-frame clones and lacks some. Of 50,000 to 65,000 clones in the sample, more than 90% were seen once. Sequencing was performed on peripheral blood. The receptors stem from a human donor in a cohort sampled during active COVID-19.

The chain carries TRBV19 and TRBJ1-1, with 7 bases fitting TRBD1. The ends lost 6 bases at V and 4 bases at J; junction bases unmatched: 11. From germline, CDR1 is LNHDA and CDR2 SQIVND (reference sequence). This CDR3 is 15 amino acids long. The CDR3 bases are TGTGCCAGTAGCCACAGGACAGGCGGGCGCACTGAAGCTTTCTTT. This gives the protein CASSHRTGGRTEAFF.

The genes are TRBV11-3 and TRBJ2-2, with 10 bases that match TRBD2. Germline V gives CDR1 SGHNT, CDR2 YENEEA. The CDR3 sequence is 18 residues long. With V trimmed by 4 bases and J by 4 bases, 12 bases remained unmatched. The CDR3: CASSSAQRGGVGTGELFF. The CDR3 bases are TGTGCCAGCAGCTCTGCCCAGCGGGGGGGCGTCGGCACCGGGGAGCTGTTTTTT.

The chain couples TRBV5-4 to TRBJ2-3; 7 nucleotides line up with TRBD1. The V segment lost 2 bases and the J segment 1 base; nucleotides outside the gene matches: 4. This CDR3 is 15 amino acids long. Per germline, CDR1 SGHNT and CDR2 YYREEE (reference sequence). CDR3 amino acids: CASSLTGAGTDTQYF. The DNA of the CDR3 is TGTGCCAGCAGCTTAACAGGGGCTGGCACAGATACGCAGTATTTT.

The CDR3 DNA follows: TGTGCCACCTCCGGGACTAGCGGCACAGATACGCAGTATTTT. It encodes CATSGTSGTDTQYF. The chain links TRBV6-5 to TRBJ2-3; 10 bases fit TRBD2. Germline-derived CDR1 and CDR2 are MNHEY and SVGAGI. This CDR3 has 14 amino acids. After removal of 10 bases from V and 1 base from J, the junction contained 5 bases not matched to a gene.

This chain uses TRBV6-6 with TRBJ1-4, with 9 nucleotides matching TRBD1. CDR1 and CDR2 (germline): MNHNY, SVGAGI (reference sequence). CDR3 length: 15 amino acids. Trimming took 5 bases from V and 8 from J; bases not matched to a gene: 9. CDR3 protein: CASSHAGQGIEKLFF. The CDR3 DNA reads TGTGCCAGCAGTCACGCTGGACAGGGGATCGAAAAACTGTTTTTT.

This chain links TRBV18 with TRBJ1-1; 12 bases agree with TRBD1. This CDR3 has 16 amino acids. Germline CDR1 and CDR2: KGHSH and LQKENI. The ends lost 4 bases at V and 7 bases at J; junction bases unmatched: 10. The CDR3 reads CASSLILGQGADEAFF. As DNA, the CDR3 is TGTGCCAGCTCACTCATTTTGGGACAGGGGGCAGATGAAGCTTTCTTT.

The V gene is TRBV5-6, the J gene TRBJ2-1; weak D call: TRBD1 (6 bases). This CDR3 has 13 residues. The V and J ends lost 4 bases and 7 bases respectively, with 12 bases between them. Germline V gene lookup returns CDR1 SGHDT and CDR2 YYEEEE. The CDR3 protein is CASSGFQGNEQFF. Here the CDR3 DNA reads TGTGCCAGCAGCGGCTTCCAGGGGAATGAGCAGTTCTTC.

The chain joins TRBV15 to TRBJ2-1; 14 nucleotides agree with TRBD2. Per germline, CDR1 LNHNV and CDR2 YYDKDF (reference sequence). V dropped 1 base and J dropped 10; count of bases not matched to a gene: 6. CDR3 length equals 16 residues. As DNA, the CDR3 is TGTGCCACCAGCAGAGGGGGACTAGCGGGGGCCACCGAGCAGTTCTTC. As protein: CATSRGGLAGATEQFF.

The chain has TRBV6-6 and TRBJ2-3; TRBD2 might be the D (6 bases). The V gene's germline CDR1 is MNHNY and CDR2 SVGAGI (reference sequence). This CDR3 region has 15 residues. The CDR3 protein is CVVWGGGLSTDTQYF. CDR3 DNA sequence: TGTGTAGTTTGGGGAGGCGGGCTTAGCACAGATACGCAGTATTTT.

V is TRBV6-5 and J is TRBJ2-6; D gene ambiguous. Trimming pared 6 bases from V and 0 bases from J, leaving 9 bases between. Germline V CDR1 and CDR2: MNHEY, SVGAGI. The CDR3 loop spans 15 amino acids. The CDR3 loop reads CASRLKASGANVLTF. CDR3 bases: TGTGCCAGCAGACTCAAAGCCTCTGGGGCCAACGTCCTGACTTTC.

V usage is TRBV7-2 and J usage is TRBJ2-6, with 7 bases lining up with TRBD2. CDR3 size: 15 residues. The germline V gene has CDR1 SGHTA and CDR2 FQGNSA. J lost 1 base, V lost 5 bases, and 2 bases had no gene match. CDR3 in DNA: TGTGCCAGCAGCCCGCGGGGGTCTGGGGCCAACGTCCTGACTTTC. Translating it yields CASSPRGSGANVLTF.

V gene TRBV19 combines with J gene TRBJ1-5, with TRBD1 identical over 9 bases. This CDR3 has 17 amino acids. V shed 3 bases, J shed 2 bases, and the junction held 8 bases outside the gene matches. Per the germline V gene, CDR1 is LNHDA and CDR2 is SQIVND (reference sequence). The CDR3 protein is CASSIRGQGIRNQPQHF. In nucleotides, the CDR3 is TGTGCCAGTAGTATCAGGGGACAGGGAATACGCAATCAGCCCCAGCATTTT. Full variable domain (remainder filled in from reference TRBV19 and TRBJ1-5): DGGITQSPKYLFRKEGQNVTLSCEQNLNHDAMYWYRQDPGQGLRLIYYSQIVNDFQKGDIAEGYSVSREKKESFPLTVTSAQKNPTAFYLCASSIRGQGIRNQPQHFGDGTRLSIL.

This chain links TRBV9 with TRBJ2-3, with TRBD2 identical over 8 bases. The CDR3 runs 16 residues. Germline V lookup: CDR1 SGDLS, CDR2 YYNGEE. V trimming: 4 bases; J trimming: 2 bases; junction bases outside the gene matches: 9. CDR3 amino acids: CASSPPGGGVTDTQYF. The DNA for the CDR3 is TGTGCCAGCAGCCCCCCGGGAGGGGGGGTCACAGATACGCAGTATTTT.

V and J are TRBV5-1 and TRBJ2-6; possibly TRBD1 for D (6 bases). Germline CDR1 is SGHRS and CDR2 is YFSETQ. Trimming left V 4 bases short and J 4 bases short, with 21 bases between. The CDR3 is 18 amino acids. CDR3 nucleotide sequence: TGCGCCAGCAGCGTATCCGGACAGACCCTTTTAGGGGCCAACGTCCTGACTTTC. Its translation is CASSVSGQTLLGANVLTF.